This T cell receptor (beta chain) was documented in a study of beta chain features in type 1 diabetes. The investigators reverse transcribed all of the isolated RNA, so they sequenced expressed TCRB transcripts. Some clones are missing from TCRdb's copy, which holds only in-frame ones; the method was immunoSEQ multiplex PCR. The sample shows over 40,000 clones, around 50% of them seen only once. The CDR3 contains 13 residues. Germline V gene data show CDR1 as MNHEY and CDR2 as SVGAGI. V lost 11 bases to trimming and J lost 4 bases, with 15 bases between them. The material sequenced was Tregs from blood. The J gene is TRBJ1-3, the V gene TRBV6-5; D gene ambiguous. The source is a woman under 30 in good health. Here the CDR3 reads CAACAEGGNTIYF. CDR3 nucleotide sequence: TGTGCCGCGTGTGCGGAGGGAGGAAACACCATATATTTT.